The present TCR beta chain was sequenced within a study of neoadjuvant anti-PD-1 for oral cavity cancer. Study at large: Most patients had three to four biweekly doses of 3 mg/kg nivolumab before resection. Non-progressing patients received a fourth nivolumab dose near day 43, then surgery on days 50-56.

CDR1 and CDR2 (germline): MGHDK, SYGVNS. Trimming pared 8 bases from V and 2 bases from J, leaving 16 bases between. The CDR3 spans 16 residues. PBMC libraries mostly used 480 ng of input genomic DNA, with six replicates per sample. This table comes from immunoSEQ multiplex PCR, and its TCRdb copy is limited to in-frame clones, with some not included. The sample carries fewer than 40,000 clones, about 87% recorded once. This chain joins TRBV25-1 and TRBJ1-6; tentative D call: TRBD1 (5 bases). The sequences come from PBMCs, collected before nivolumab (anti-PD-1) treatment. The TCR was taken from a person aged 35 to 85 with oral cavity squamous cell carcinoma. The CDR3 sequence: CASGDDLSPYNSPLHF. CDR3 nucleotide sequence: TGTGCCAGCGGGGACGACCTAAGCCCCTATAATTCACCCCTCCACTTT.